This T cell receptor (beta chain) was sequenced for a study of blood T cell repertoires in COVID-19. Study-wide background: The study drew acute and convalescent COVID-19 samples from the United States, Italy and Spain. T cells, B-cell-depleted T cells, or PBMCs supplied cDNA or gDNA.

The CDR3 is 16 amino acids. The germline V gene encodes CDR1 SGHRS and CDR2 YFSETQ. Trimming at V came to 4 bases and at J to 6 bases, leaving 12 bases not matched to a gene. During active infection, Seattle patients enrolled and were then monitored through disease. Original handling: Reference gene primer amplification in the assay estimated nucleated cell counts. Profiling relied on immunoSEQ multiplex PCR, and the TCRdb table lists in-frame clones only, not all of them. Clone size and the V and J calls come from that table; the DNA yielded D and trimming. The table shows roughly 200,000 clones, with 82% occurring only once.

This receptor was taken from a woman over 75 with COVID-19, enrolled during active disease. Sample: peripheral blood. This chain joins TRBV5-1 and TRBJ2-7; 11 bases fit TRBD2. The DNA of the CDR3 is TGCGCCAGCAGCGGACAACTAGCGGGAGTTAAGCGCGAGCAGTACTTC. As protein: CASSGQLAGVKREQYF. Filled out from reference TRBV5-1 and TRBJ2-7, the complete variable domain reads KAGVTQTPRYLIKTRGQQVTLSCSPISGHRSVSWYQQTPGQGLQFLFEYFSETQRNKGNFPGRFSGRQFSNSRSEMNVSTLELGDSALYLCASSGQLAGVKREQYFGPGTRLTVT.